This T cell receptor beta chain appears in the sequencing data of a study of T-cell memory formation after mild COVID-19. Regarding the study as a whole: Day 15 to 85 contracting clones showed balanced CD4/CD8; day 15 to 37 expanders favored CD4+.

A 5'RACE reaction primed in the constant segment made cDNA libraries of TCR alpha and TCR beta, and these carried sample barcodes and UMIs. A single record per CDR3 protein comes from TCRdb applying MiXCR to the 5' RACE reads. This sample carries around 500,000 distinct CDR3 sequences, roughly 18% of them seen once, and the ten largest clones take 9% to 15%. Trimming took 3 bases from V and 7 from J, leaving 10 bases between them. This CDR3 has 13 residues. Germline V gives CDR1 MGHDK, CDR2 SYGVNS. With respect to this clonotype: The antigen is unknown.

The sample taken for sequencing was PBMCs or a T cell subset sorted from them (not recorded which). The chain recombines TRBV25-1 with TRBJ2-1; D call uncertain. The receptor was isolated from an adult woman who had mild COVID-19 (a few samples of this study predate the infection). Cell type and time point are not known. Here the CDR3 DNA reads TGTGCCAGCAGTGACCGGCCCTCGAATGAGCAGTTCTTC. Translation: CASSDRPSNEQFF.